A single sample is the source of the 23 T cell receptor beta chains below, sequenced in a study of cytotoxic CD8 clonotypes in ibrutinib-treated CLL. Measured with immunoSEQ multiplex PCR; TCRdb has only the in-frame clones, and not every one. Seen here are approximately 200,000 clones, over 60% observed once, and the top ten hold roughly 13%. The sequencing here drew on PBMCs, taken after 24 months of ibrutinib treatment. The source of these receptors is a human donor with chronic lymphocytic leukemia.

The chain employs TRBV5-4 and TRBJ2-7; D is undetermined. Per germline, CDR1 SGHNT and CDR2 YYREEE (reference sequence). Trimming pared 0 bases from V and 2 bases from J, leaving 9 bases between. The length of the CDR3 is 14 residues. The CDR3 protein is CASSLVGNAYEQYF. CDR3 bases: TGTGCCAGCAGCTTGGTAGGGAACGCCTACGAGCAGTACTTC.

This chain uses TRBV7-7 with TRBJ2-5; D gene unclear. This CDR3 has 13 amino acids. Germline CDR1 SSHAT, CDR2 FNYEAQ (reference sequence). V was clipped by 5 bases and J by 1 base, with 8 bases between them. The CDR3 nucleotides are TGTGCCAGCAGCCCCGACCGCCAAGAGACCCAGTACTTC. Its translation: CASSPDRQETQYF.

The chain has TRBV5-1 and TRBJ2-1; D perhaps matches TRBD1 (6 bases). CDR1 is SGHRS, CDR2 YFSETQ, per germline. This CDR3 contains 15 residues. Trimming shortened V by 1 base and J by 4 bases, and 12 bases separated the two germline ends. The CDR3 sequence is CASSLSQGPYNEQFF. CDR3 nucleotides: TGCGCCAGCAGCTTGTCACAGGGCCCGTACAATGAGCAGTTCTTC.

The chain couples TRBV30 to TRBJ2-7; 8 bases map to TRBD1. CDR1 and CDR2 from the germline V gene are GTSNPN and SVGIG (reference sequence). Trimming cost V 5 bases and J 1 base; bases outside gene matches: 7. The CDR3 is made up of 14 amino acids. The CDR3 region has the DNA TGTGCCTGGGGGGGGACAGGCCCTTCCTACGAGCAGTACTTC. Protein: CAWGGTGPSYEQYF.

The chain is built from TRBV6-1 and TRBJ2-2, with 10 nucleotides matching TRBD1. Trimming removed 7 bases from V and 7 bases from J; junction bases left unmatched: 6. There are 14 residues in the CDR3. Per germline, CDR1 MNHNS and CDR2 SASEGT. The CDR3 DNA follows: TGTGCCAGCACTCGACAGGGGGCCGGCGGGGAGCTGTTTTTT. Its translation is CASTRQGAGGELFF.

The chain employs TRBV7-6 and TRBJ2-3, with D possibly matching TRBD1 (5 bases). The CDR3 has 15 amino acids. CDR1 and CDR2 from the germline V gene are SGHVS and FNYEAQ. Trimming stripped 0 bases from V and 4 bases from J, with 11 bases between. The CDR3 here is CASSLARVGPDTQYF. The CDR3, as DNA: TGTGCCAGCAGCTTAGCCAGGGTTGGCCCAGATACGCAGTATTTT.

The chain recombines TRBV7-9 with TRBJ1-1; 10 bases are shared with TRBD1. Trimming took 5 bases from V and 8 from J; bases not matched to a gene: 8. The CDR3 contains 14 residues. Germline CDR1 is SEHNR and CDR2 is FQNEAQ (reference sequence). Here the CDR3 DNA reads TGTGCCAGCAGCCCGCAGACAGGGGGCGAGGAAGCTTTCTTT. It specifies CASSPQTGGEEAFF.

The CDR3 reads CASSPSGSYNEQFF. CDR3 DNA: TGTGCCAGCAGCCCTAGCGGGAGTTACAATGAGCAGTTCTTC. The genes are TRBV7-9 and TRBJ2-1, with TRBD2 matching 10 bases. The CDR3 runs 14 residues. The V gene's germline CDR1 is SEHNR and CDR2 FQNEAQ (reference sequence). Trimming took 5 bases from V and 4 from J; bases not matched to a gene: 2.

The chain links TRBV25-1 to TRBJ2-1, with TRBD2 matching 8 bases. CDR3 length: 15 residues. Germline-derived CDR1 and CDR2 are MGHDK and SYGVNS. V was pared by 3 bases and J by 8 bases, with 9 bases of the junction left unmatched. The CDR3 DNA sequence: TGTGCCAGCAGTGAGGGGACTAGGACCAACTATGAGCAGTTCTTC. Translating it yields CASSEGTRTNYEQFF.

The genes are TRBV6-5 and TRBJ2-7; D call uncertain. V gave up 6 bases and J gave up 6 bases, with 15 bases separating them. Germline-derived CDR1 and CDR2 are MNHEY and SVGAGI. CDR3 size: 13 residues. CDR3 nucleotides: TGTGCCAGCAGAACAACAGACCTACTCGAGCAGTACTTC. Residues: CASRTTDLLEQYF.

This chain uses TRBV29-1 with TRBJ2-1; TRBD2 matches at 7 bases. CDR1 and CDR2 (germline): SQVTM, ANQGSEA. The CDR3 totals 10 residues. Unmatched junction bases numbered 3, after V lost 6 bases and J lost 10 bases. The CDR3 nucleotides read TGCAGCGTCGGGGGACTAGAGCAGTTCTTC. It codes for CSVGGLEQFF.

The V gene is TRBV20-1, the J gene TRBJ2-1; 8 bases line up with TRBD2. This CDR3 is 11 amino acids long. The ends lost 6 bases at V and 13 bases at J; junction bases unmatched: 8. Germline-derived CDR1 and CDR2 are DFQATT and SNEGSKA (reference sequence). The CDR3, as DNA: TGCAGTGCGGGTCGGGAGGGCCTACAGTTCTTC. Amino acids: CSAGREGLQFF.

The chain links TRBV7-9 to TRBJ2-5; no clear D. V was trimmed by 5 bases and J by 0 bases, leaving 13 bases between them. The CDR3 spans 15 residues. Looked up from germline, CDR1 is SEHNR and CDR2 is FQNEAQ (reference sequence). CDR3 sequence reads: CASSPPTKNQETQYF. DNA for the CDR3: TGTGCCAGCAGCCCACCTACTAAAAACCAAGAGACCCAGTACTTC.

This clone was observed once. The chain uses TRBV6-5 and TRBJ2-5; no firm D call. V gave up 2 bases and J gave up 4 bases, with 11 bases separating them. The germline V gene has CDR1 MNHEY and CDR2 SVGAGI. The CDR3 loop spans 14 amino acids. CDR3 DNA: TGTGCCAGCAGTTACGGCAGCTGGGGAGAGACCCAGTACTTC. It is translated as CASSYGSWGETQYF.

This CDR3 reads CASSLHGQTSSYNEQFF. The CDR3 coding sequence is TGTGCCAGCAGCTTACACGGACAGACGAGCTCCTACAATGAGCAGTTCTTC. The chain employs TRBV11-3 and TRBJ2-1, with D perhaps TRBD1 (6 bases). V was shortened by 2 bases and J by 0 bases, with 14 bases between the two germline ends. The CDR3 sequence is 17 residues long. The germline CDR1 and CDR2 sequences are SGHNT and YENEEA. Full variable domain (outside the CDR3, taken from reference TRBV11-3 and TRBJ2-1): EAGVVQSPRYKIIEKKQPVAFWCNPISGHNTLYWYLQNLGQGPELLIRYENEEAVDDSQLPKDRFSAERLKGVDSTLKIQPAELGDSAVYLCASSLHGQTSSYNEQFFGPGTRLTVL.

This clone was observed a single time. J is TRBJ2-1 and V is TRBV4-3, with 8 bases identical to TRBD1. The J segment lost 4 bases and the V segment lost 5 bases, leaving 7 bases of the junction unmatched. This CDR3 has 15 amino acids. Germline loops: CDR1 LGHNA, CDR2 YSLEER. CDR3: CASSSGTGIYNEQFF. CDR3 nucleotides: TGCGCCAGCAGCTCCGGGACAGGAATATACAATGAGCAGTTCTTC.

The chain carries TRBV30 and TRBJ2-7; D not resolved. The CDR3 runs to 15 residues. V was trimmed by 1 base and J by 3 bases, leaving 16 bases between them. The germline gives CDR1 GTSNPN, CDR2 SVGIG (reference sequence). The CDR3 DNA sequence: TGTGCCTGGAGTGGTGCTGACCCAACGGGCTACGAGCAGTACTTC. Encoded protein: CAWSGADPTGYEQYF. Combining the CDR3 with reference TRBV30 and TRBJ2-7 gives the whole variable domain SQTIHQWPATLVQPVGSPLSLECTVEGTSNPNLYWYRQAAGRGLQLLFYSVGIGQISSEVPQNLSASRPQDRQFILSSKKLLLSDSGFYLCAWSGADPTGYEQYFGPGTRLTVT.

This chain joins TRBV9 and TRBJ1-3; D ambiguous. The germline CDR1 and CDR2 sequences are SGDLS and YYNGEE. V lost 4 bases to trimming and J lost 0 bases, with 11 bases between them. The CDR3 contains 15 residues. The CDR3 loop reads CASSPGRSSGNTIYF. The CDR3, as DNA: TGTGCCAGCAGCCCTGGACGGAGCTCTGGAAACACCATATATTTT.

The gene calls are TRBV7-6 and TRBJ2-1; D remains unclear. The CDR3 contains 13 residues. The germline gives CDR1 SGHVS, CDR2 FNYEAQ. Deletions cut 5 bases from V and 7 bases from J, with 12 bases between. The CDR3 loop is CASSPDVANEQFF. In nucleotides, the CDR3 is TGTGCCAGCAGCCCTGACGTTGCGAATGAGCAGTTCTTC.

Many counts were recorded for this clone. The genes are TRBV7-9 and TRBJ1-1; no clear D gene. The CDR3 is 16 amino acids. Per the germline V gene, CDR1 is SEHNR and CDR2 is FQNEAQ (reference sequence). Trimming cost V 8 bases and J 2 bases, with 21 bases left between them. DNA for the CDR3: TGTGCCAGCCTGCCTAAGCTCGTGGGTAAAAACACTGAAGCTTTCTTT. As protein: CASLPKLVGKNTEAFF.

J is TRBJ2-1 and V is TRBV7-3, with no clear D. Germline V gives CDR1 SGHTA, CDR2 FQGTGA. The germline V and J ends were trimmed by 4 bases and 3 bases, with 7 bases remaining between them. The CDR3 length is 13 residues. CDR3 in amino acids: CASSSTHYNEQFF. CDR3 bases: TGTGCCAGCAGCTCTACACACTACAATGAGCAGTTCTTC.

The chain carries TRBV9 and TRBJ1-1; 11 nucleotides line up with TRBD1. The V gene end was trimmed by 4 bases and the J gene end by 2 bases; junction bases not matched to a gene: 4. Per germline, CDR1 SGDLS and CDR2 YYNGEE. CDR3 length equals 15 residues. The CDR3 protein is CASSKDRGLNTEAFF. The CDR3, as DNA: TGTGCCAGCAGCAAGGACAGGGGGCTAAACACTGAAGCTTTCTTT.

This chain joins TRBV11-2 and TRBJ2-4; TRBD2 matches at 10 bases. Germline V lookup: CDR1 SGHAT, CDR2 FQNNGV. The CDR3 has 18 amino acids. V trimming: 2 bases; J trimming: 2 bases; junction bases outside the gene matches: 9. CDR3 coding DNA: TGTGCCAGCAGCTTAAAAGGCCCTAGCGGGAGATCCAAAAACATTCAGTACTTC. Translating gives CASSLKGPSGRSKNIQYF.